This passage covers 29 T cell receptor beta chains from one sample sequenced in a study of cytomegalovirus exposure and HLA in healthy donors (dated 2017 in TCRdb). The protocol used for the library was the immunoSEQ multiplex PCR assay. A mixture of 60 forward primers for TCR Vbeta segments and 13 reverse primers for TCR Jbeta segments was used in the multiplex PCR. What TCRdb holds here is the immuneACCESS table cut down to in-frame rearrangements. Part of the clones is not present; checked against another copy, under half of the missing clones reflect an unresolved V gene, and the others are unexplained. This sample comprises approximately 110,000 clones, just under 75% of them detected only once. Together, the top ten hold less than 5% of the sample. The sample taken for sequencing was PBMCs. The receptor set was obtained from a man between 60 and 70 years old in good health and CMV-seropositive.

DNA of the CDR3: TGTGCCAGCACCCAAATGGGGGCCGGGAACCAGCCCCAGCATTTT. The encoded protein is CASTQMGAGNQPQHF. The chain has TRBV28 and TRBJ1-5, with D possibly TRBD1 on 6 matching bases. V was shortened by 7 bases and J by 7 bases, with 20 bases between the two germline ends. CDR3 length equals 15 residues. Germline CDR1 reads MDHEN; CDR2 reads SYDVKM.

The chain carries TRBV6-1 and TRBJ1-6; D might be TRBD1 (5 bases). CDR1 MNHNS and CDR2 SASEGT come from the germline V gene. Trimming left V 7 bases short and J 13 bases short, with 17 bases between. The CDR3 has 13 amino acids. CDR3 protein: CASIDSASMPLHF. The CDR3 region has the DNA TGTGCCAGCATCGACAGTGCGAGTATGCCCCTCCACTTT.

This clone occurred a few times. This chain links TRBV11-3 with TRBJ2-1; 8 bases fit TRBD1. The V gene end was trimmed by 5 bases and the J gene end by 3 bases; junction bases not matched to a gene: 9. The CDR3 contains 16 residues. Germline V gene data show CDR1 as SGHNT and CDR2 as YENEEA. CDR3: CASSAPGQEDYNEQFF. In nucleotides, the CDR3 is TGTGCCAGCAGCGCCCCGGGACAGGAAGACTACAATGAGCAGTTCTTC.

CDR3 amino acids: CASSSLAPSGANVLTF. CDR3 in DNA: TGTGCCAGCAGTTCCCTGGCCCCCTCTGGGGCCAACGTCCTGACTTTC. The J gene is TRBJ2-6, the V gene TRBV28, with D unresolved. This CDR3 contains 16 residues. Germline loops: CDR1 MDHEN, CDR2 SYDVKM. Trimming left V 4 bases short and J 0 bases short, with 10 bases between.

The chain employs TRBV2 and TRBJ1-5; D not certain. Trimming shortened V by 5 bases and J by 0 bases, and 5 bases separated the two germline ends. This CDR3 has 13 amino acids. CDR1 SNHLY and CDR2 FYNNEI come from the germline V gene. The CDR3 DNA reads as TGTGCCAGCAGTCTGTCTAGCAATCAGCCCCAGCATTTT. Translated: CASSLSSNQPQHF.

V is TRBV10-1 and J is TRBJ1-6, with unresolved D. The CDR3 is made up of 12 amino acids. Trimming stripped 2 bases from V and 12 bases from J, with 8 bases between. Germline CDR1 and CDR2: WNHNN and SYGVQD (reference sequence). The CDR3 DNA reads TGCGCCAGCAGTGAGCCGAGCGGACCCCTCCACTTT. It translates to CASSEPSGPLHF.

This chain uses TRBV5-1 with TRBJ1-3; 7 positions match TRBD1. The length of the CDR3 is 14 residues. The germline gives CDR1 SGHRS, CDR2 YFSETQ. V lost 3 bases, J lost 4 bases, and 4 bases stayed unmatched. The CDR3 nucleotides read TGCGCCAGCAGCTCCGGGACAGTCGGAAACACCATATATTTT. This gives the protein CASSSGTVGNTIYF.

V gene TRBV7-9 combines with J gene TRBJ2-3; tentatively, D is TRBD1 (6 bases). V was trimmed by 5 bases and J by 2 bases, leaving 14 bases between them. The CDR3 is 15 residues long. Germline V lookup: CDR1 SEHNR, CDR2 FQNEAQ (reference sequence). In nucleotides, the CDR3 is TGTGCCAGCAGCCCTTCGGGACACCTCACAGATACGCAGTATTTT. This codes for CASSPSGHLTDTQYF. Combining the CDR3 with reference TRBV7-9 and TRBJ2-3 gives the whole variable domain DTGVSQNPRHKITKRGQNVTFRCDPISEHNRLYWYRQTLGQGPEFLTYFQNEAQLEKSRLLSDRFSAERPKGSFSTLEIQRTEQGDSAMYLCASSPSGHLTDTQYFGPGTRLTVL.

The genes are TRBV5-1 and TRBJ2-7; no firm D call. V was clipped by 0 bases and J by 4 bases, with 23 bases between them. The CDR3 totals 18 residues. CDR1 and CDR2 from the germline V gene are SGHRS and YFSETQ. In DNA, the CDR3 is TGCGCCAGCAGCTTGGATGCGCATGGCGGCCAATCCCCGTACGAGCAGTACTTC. Protein: CASSLDAHGGQSPYEQYF.

V usage is TRBV6-5 and J usage is TRBJ1-3; D is possibly TRBD1 (6 bases). This CDR3 has 13 amino acids. Trimming left V 5 bases short and J 4 bases short, with 9 bases between. Germline-derived CDR1 and CDR2 are MNHEY and SVGAGI. The CDR3 DNA reads as TGTGCCAGCAGTGGGACATTCGGAAACACCATATATTTT. The encoded protein is CASSGTFGNTIYF.

This rearrangement joins TRBV11-2 to TRBJ2-1, with 14 nucleotides matching TRBD2. Germline CDR1 is SGHAT and CDR2 is FQNNGV. There are 17 residues in the CDR3. V trimming: 2 bases; J trimming: 10 bases; junction bases outside the gene matches: 10. Written as DNA, the CDR3 is TGTGCCAGCAGCTTACAAGGGGCGACTAGCGGGGGGGCCGAGCAGTTCTTC. Its protein product is CASSLQGATSGGAEQFF. Full variable domain (rest looked up from reference TRBV11-2 and TRBJ2-1): EAGVAQSPRYKIIEKRQSVAFWCNPISGHATLYWYQQILGQGPKLLIQFQNNGVVDDSQLPKDRFSAERLKGVDSTLKIQPAKLEDSAVYLCASSLQGATSGGAEQFFGPGTRLTVL.

Notes on this clone: The germline gene is not matched at one end of the junction; a read error may be the cause. The chain joins TRBV11-2 to TRBJ1-1; D may be TRBD1 (6 bases). CDR3 length equals 12 residues. Germline-derived CDR1 and CDR2 are SGHAT and FQNNGV. The CDR3 DNA is TGTGCCAGCAGCCTCCAGGGGCGATGGCCGGATTTT. Its protein product is CASSLQGRWPDF.

The chain combines TRBV28 with TRBJ2-5, with TRBD1 identical over 8 bases. In germline, CDR1 is MDHEN, CDR2 SYDVKM. V lost 3 bases, J lost 3 bases, and 0 bases stayed unmatched. The length of the CDR3 is 13 residues. The DNA for the CDR3 is TGTGCCAGCAGTTTGGGACAGGAAGAGACCCAGTACTTC. Translated, it gives CASSLGQEETQYF.

This chain joins TRBV5-1 and TRBJ2-3; 12 bases map to TRBD2. The CDR3 is made up of 16 amino acids. Germline CDR1 and CDR2: SGHRS and YFSETQ. With V trimmed by 1 base and J by 3 bases, 3 bases remained unmatched. This chain's CDR3 is CASSLSLAGGTDTQYF. The CDR3 DNA reads TGCGCCAGCAGCTTGTCACTAGCGGGGGGAACAGATACGCAGTATTTT. Full variable domain (remainder filled in from reference TRBV5-1 and TRBJ2-3): KAGVTQTPRYLIKTRGQQVTLSCSPISGHRSVSWYQQTPGQGLQFLFEYFSETQRNKGNFPGRFSGRQFSNSRSEMNVSTLELGDSALYLCASSLSLAGGTDTQYFGPGTRLTVL.

The rearrangement links TRBV28 to TRBJ1-5; 8 bases are shared with TRBD1. In germline, CDR1 is MDHEN, CDR2 SYDVKM. The CDR3 spans 18 residues. Unmatched junction bases numbered 13, after V lost 6 bases and J lost 0 bases. The CDR3 spells CASSYTGGTLNSNQPQHF. CDR3 in DNA: TGTGCCAGCAGCTACACAGGGGGGACTTTGAATAGCAATCAGCCCCAGCATTTT.

The V call is TRBV29-1, the J call TRBJ1-1; 10 nucleotides agree with TRBD1. CDR1 is SQVTM and CDR2 is ANQGSEA in the germline V gene. The length of the CDR3 is 15 residues. The junction had 8 bases not matched to a gene; V was cut back by 6 bases and J by 1 base. The CDR3 nucleotides read TGCAGCGTGGACAGGGGGTTCGGGGGGAACACTGAAGCTTTCTTT. It specifies CSVDRGFGGNTEAFF.

J is TRBJ1-1 and V is TRBV6-5; tentatively, D is TRBD1 (5 bases). Trimming cost V 2 bases and J 1 base, with 14 bases left between them. Germline V gene sequence: CDR1 MNHEY, CDR2 SVGAGI. The CDR3 covers 16 residues. The CDR3 here is CASSYPGVGQNTEAFF. For the CDR3, the DNA is TGTGCCAGCAGTTACCCGGGGGTTGGCCAGAACACTGAAGCTTTCTTT.

The chain combines TRBV6-1 with TRBJ1-1; D is unresolved. The CDR3 is 14 amino acids. Trimming removed 7 bases at V and 4 bases at J, with 16 bases between. Per the germline V gene, CDR1 is MNHNS and CDR2 is SASEGT. Written as DNA, the CDR3 is TGTGCCAGCACACGAACGCTCCTCGGCACTGAAGCTTTCTTT. This encodes CASTRTLLGTEAFF.

The J gene is TRBJ2-5, the V gene TRBV13; TRBD1 matches at 9 bases. The germline CDR1 and CDR2 sequences are PRHDT and FYEKMQ (reference sequence). The V segment lost 0 bases and the J segment 5 bases; nucleotides outside the gene matches: 7. There are 16 residues in the CDR3. This CDR3 reads CASSLGGTGYGETQYF. The CDR3 DNA follows: TGTGCCAGCAGCTTAGGCGGGACAGGGTACGGGGAGACCCAGTACTTC. The whole variable domain, filled in from reference TRBV13 and TRBJ2-5, reads AAGVIQSPRHLIKEKRETATLKCYPIPRHDTVYWYQQGPGQDPQFLISFYEKMQSDKGSIPDRFSAQQFSDYHSELNMSSLELGDSALYFCASSLGGTGYGETQYFGPGTRLLVL.

This clone was seen just once. The chain recombines TRBV4-1 with TRBJ2-3; tentative D call: TRBD1 (6 bases). The CDR3 extends over 15 amino acids. V lost 4 bases, J lost 7 bases, and 18 bases lay in between. Germline V gene lookup returns CDR1 MGHRA and CDR2 YSYEKL. Written as DNA, the CDR3 is TGCGCCAGCAGCCCCACGGACAGAGAGCGGAATACGCAGTATTTT. Translated, it gives CASSPTDRERNTQYF.

The V and J genes are TRBV10-3 and TRBJ2-3; TRBD1 aligns across 8 bases. The CDR3 loop spans 13 amino acids. Germline-derived CDR1 and CDR2 are ENHRY and SYGVKD. J was trimmed by 4 bases and V by 10 bases; bases with no gene match: 7. CDR3 residues: CATSYRGADTQYF. The CDR3, as DNA: TGTGCCACCAGCTACAGGGGGGCAGATACGCAGTATTTT.

This clone turned up a few times. The chain has TRBV5-5 and TRBJ1-1, with no clear D. Germline CDR1 and CDR2: SGHKS and YYEKEE (reference sequence). Trimming stripped 1 base from V and 2 bases from J, with 6 bases between. There are 13 residues in the CDR3. As DNA, the CDR3 is TGTGCCAGCAGCTTGTGGGCTAACACTGAAGCTTTCTTT. Its protein product is CASSLWANTEAFF.

The chain has TRBV5-4 and TRBJ2-1, with 7 bases fitting TRBD1. Per the germline V gene, CDR1 is SGHNT and CDR2 is YYREEE (reference sequence). V shed 3 bases and J 3 bases; nucleotides not matched to a gene: 9. The CDR3 is 16 residues long. The CDR3 protein is CASSSRTGKGYNEQFF. Written as DNA, the CDR3 is TGTGCCAGCAGCTCCCGGACAGGAAAAGGCTACAATGAGCAGTTCTTC.

The chain combines TRBV5-1 with TRBJ2-7, with 8 bases fitting TRBD2. Germline CDR1 and CDR2: SGHRS and YFSETQ. The CDR3 totals 14 residues. J gave up 2 bases and V 1 base, and 2 bases lay outside the gene matches. CDR3 in DNA: TGCGCCAGCAGCTTGACTAGCGGCCCCTACGAGCAGTACTTC. This gives the protein CASSLTSGPYEQYF. Based on the CDR3 plus reference TRBV5-1 and TRBJ2-7, the full variable domain is KAGVTQTPRYLIKTRGQQVTLSCSPISGHRSVSWYQQTPGQGLQFLFEYFSETQRNKGNFPGRFSGRQFSNSRSEMNVSTLELGDSALYLCASSLTSGPYEQYFGPGTRLTVT.

As for this clone: Germline and junction disagree at one end, which may indicate a read error. The chain links TRBV28 to TRBJ2-7; 9 bases line up with TRBD1. This CDR3 comprises 16 residues. CDR1 is MDHEN and CDR2 is SYDVKM in the germline V gene. CDR3 coding DNA: TGTGCCAGCAGTATATGGACAGGGGATCCTCTTAGGGAGCAGTACTTC. This codes for CASSIWTGDPLREQYF.

The CDR3 region has the DNA TGTGCCAGCAGCTTAAGGACAGGGGTTCAAGAGACCCAGTACTTC. Its translation is CASSLRTGVQETQYF. The chain links TRBV13 to TRBJ2-5, with 9 positions matching TRBD1. V was pared by 2 bases and J by 2 bases, with 3 bases of the junction left unmatched. Germline V gene data show CDR1 as PRHDT and CDR2 as FYEKMQ (reference sequence). The CDR3 has 15 amino acids.

This chain uses TRBV5-8 with TRBJ2-7; perhaps TRBD1 as D (5 bases). The CDR3 consists of 16 residues. Germline values: CDR1 SGHTS, CDR2 YDEGEE. The V gene lost 0 bases and the J gene lost 0 bases, with 13 bases spanning the gap. The CDR3 DNA reads TGTGCCAGCAGCTTGGGGTGGGGCAGCAGCTCCTACGAGCAGTACTTC. Protein sequence: CASSLGWGSSSYEQYF.

This clone has more than one count but fewer than ten. J is TRBJ2-3 and V is TRBV7-9; 9 bases align to TRBD2. V was pared by 4 bases and J by 2 bases, with 10 bases of the junction left unmatched. The CDR3 is 17 residues long. CDR1 is SEHNR, CDR2 FQNEAQ, per germline (reference sequence). The CDR3 DNA sequence: TGTGCCAGCAGCTCAAAACACCGCGGGGGGGCCACAGATACGCAGTATTTT. Amino acid sequence: CASSSKHRGGATDTQYF. Full variable domain (rest looked up from reference TRBV7-9 and TRBJ2-3): DTGVSQNPRHKITKRGQNVTFRCDPISEHNRLYWYRQTLGQGPEFLTYFQNEAQLEKSRLLSDRFSAERPKGSFSTLEIQRTEQGDSAMYLCASSSKHRGGATDTQYFGPGTRLTVL.

The chain has TRBV19 and TRBJ2-5, with a weak D call TRBD1 (6 bases). There are 17 residues in the CDR3. V gave up 3 bases and J gave up 0 bases, with 17 bases separating them. Germline V gene sequence: CDR1 LNHDA, CDR2 SQIVND (reference sequence). The CDR3 spells CASSIWGPVGDQETQYF. CDR3 bases: TGTGCCAGTAGTATTTGGGGGCCGGTCGGAGACCAAGAGACCCAGTACTTC.